This T cell receptor beta chain was recorded in a study of long-term antiretroviral therapy in people with HIV (dated 2022 in TCRdb). About the full investigation: The earliest samples were collected roughly a decade before the 2015 WHO recommendation for immediate ART, at a time when ART was usually postponed until CD4 counts fell. This retrospective serial study examined whether starting ART and sustained HIV suppression were associated with changes in the composition and diversity of the TRB repertoire in peripheral blood. A total of some 210 cryopreserved PBMC samples were contributed to the cohort by 30 adults with confirmed HIV infection, with samples collected serially over a mean of roughly six years (range 1-12). Eleven of the 30 participants with HIV were female. No cross-contamination during QIAcube processing turned up in test extractions that ran a monoclonal T-cell line alongside 30 to 35 polyclonal samples.

As regards this clone: Its antigen is still unknown. The record has no base qualities; no much larger clone is one base away.

Participants were included only if at least one PBMC sample before ART initiation and at least two post-ART samples were available. Every participant with HIV received treatment in the United States of America. Before DNA extraction, cryopreserved samples of about 0.9-11 million PBMC were thawed and then washed. At the time of the earliest PBMC sample for each participant with HIV, ages ranged from about 23 to 60 years. PBMC samples were contributed by each participant from 1-4 timepoints before ART initiation and 2-8 timepoints after ART initiation, with a median of 7 samples. Serial HIV viral load, CD4+ T-cell count, ART history and demographic data were obtained for every participant. Using a Qiagen kit on a QIAcube, genomic DNA was extracted from unsorted PBMC, with samples processed in batches of 12. As encoded in the germline V gene (reference sequence), CDR1 is MNHEY while CDR2 is SMNVEV. V gives up 0 bases and J gives up 2 bases, and the segment between their germline ends measures 13 bases. The CDR3 numbers 17 residues from cysteine through phenylalanine. Only the CDR3 DNA stays, 51 bases, in frame from base 1.

The immunoSEQ hsTCRB v3.0 assay was used at survey level resolution to sequence the TRB variable region. TRB sequencing targeted a depth of about 40,000-50,000 T-cell genomes per sample. An Illumina MiSeq with a v3 150-cycle kit was used to sequence the pooled TRB libraries. Concerning the study's data processing: Repertoire analysis was performed in R inside a reproducible Nextflow workflow that covered QC, data transformation and analysis. LymphoSeq2, an R package for exploring AIRR-Seq data, was used to implement the custom analyses. After excluding a few samples that yielded fewer than 5000 total TRB sequences, 188 HIV repertoires remained for analysis. Of the roughly 180 retained HIV repertoires, roughly 61 were collected before and about 130 after ART initiation. Repertoires were downsampled to 5000 TRB nucleotide sequences, with summary statistics averaged over 100 downsampling iterations. The analysis kept only TRB sequences whose CDR3 regions were at least seven amino acids long. Diversity was measured with a Shannon entropy-derived clonality score and the Gini coefficient. In the repertoire networks, any two of the top 5000 CDR3 amino acid sequences were connected whenever the two sequences differed by an edit distance of one. Antigen specificity groups and MHC restriction were predicted for TRB CDR3 amino acid sequences with GLIPH2. Known CMV, EBV, HIV or tissue antigen associations were flagged by matching CDR3 amino acid sequences against VDJdb and McPAS-TCR. Pre-ART, post-ART and control groups were compared with Wilcoxon signed-rank tests and Holm-Bonferroni correction. In its TCRdb copy, this immuneACCESS table keeps in-frame sequences only and misses some clones. Where compared with another copy, unresolved V genes explain less than half of these, and the others have no known cause. D and trimming were read from the DNA, whereas the V and J calls and clone size are those reported in that table. The sample has approximately 33,000 clones on record, under 90% of them singletons. Roughly 7.3% of the sample goes to the ten largest clones.

Findings and caveats that apply to the study as a whole: No data were available on ART adherence, viral resistance or therapy changes, limiting inferences about post-ART repertoire changes. HIV repertoires had narrower CDR3 length ranges than controls, and the network structure suggested an antigen-experienced repertoire that shifted only slightly toward naive after ART. Starting ART was linked to a significant rise in TRB diversity, yet even with long-term ART the diversity remained significantly lower than in transplant donor controls. Because pre-ART samples had limited cell numbers, unsorted PBMC were profiled rather than sorted CD4+ and CD8+ T cells. Since PBMC availability was limited, sequencing covered only the TCR beta chain, with no alpha chain pairing. The repertoire was dominated across all time points by expanded TRB clones identified before ART initiation, although this dominance was seen to fluctuate and to decrease in many PLHIV after ART. The samples span the years 2004 to 2017, and the ART regimens used may be less effective than current regimens.

This receptor was identified in a man younger than 35 with HIV. Rearrangement joined TRBV27 to TRBJ1-4, and perhaps TRBD1 as D gene, on 6 matching bases. Sequencing was performed on unsorted PBMCs, taken 0.4 years before starting antiretroviral therapy. The CDR3 is CASSLSGGRGTNEKLFF. The sequence in DNA is TGTGCCAGCAGTTTATCGGGGGGGCGCGGGACTAATGAAAAACTGTTTTTT.